The TCR beta chain described here comes from a study of post-analysis software for immune sequencing data. The overall study: Included among the disease courses, which were recorded for the cohort, were relapsing-remitting, secondary progressive and progressive-relapsing multiple sclerosis.

Each TCR beta cDNA library carried unique molecular identifiers. Researchers reported 400,000 to 600,000 cDNA molecules coming from around 1 to 10 million T cells. A single record per CDR3 protein comes from TCRdb applying MiXCR to the PCR reads. Of 180,000 or so distinct CDR3 sequences in the sample, 25% to 35% are singletons; the top ten hold roughly 3.5%. This clonotype appeared many times. Its matching antigen is unknown. Study results and limitations: Controls had lower frequencies than patients of a few TRBV segments, which included TRBV5-6, TRBV5-1 and TRBV20-1. Samples from one preparation batch, clustered by F measure, grouped strongly together. Diversity measured as normalized Chao1 was significantly lower in multiple sclerosis patients than in controls.

This CDR3 spans 17 amino acids. Germline V gene data show CDR1 as SGDLS and CDR2 as YYNGEE. With V trimmed by 4 bases and J by 0 bases, 9 bases remained unmatched. The clonotype originates from a girl between 2 and 17 years old with multiple sclerosis. The sequencing sample was made of blood. This chain connects TRBV9 to TRBJ2-7; 11 nucleotides match TRBD2. The chain's CDR3 is CASSPRLAGPISYEQYF. DNA for the CDR3: TGTGCCAGCAGCCCACGACTAGCGGGACCAATCTCCTACGAGCAGTACTTC.